This T cell receptor beta chain appears in the sequencing data of a study of breast tumors, draining lymph nodes, adjacent tissues. Comments on this clonotype: A read error may explain this, as a much larger clone is one base away.

The germline V gene encodes CDR1 SGHVS and CDR2 FQNEAQ. The CDR3 contains 12 residues. The V end lost 0 bases, the J end lost 4 bases, and 0 bases lay between the germline ends. Axillary draining lymph nodes of breast cancer patients supplied the node samples. Via MiXCR, TCRdb re-called the multiplex PCR reads, giving one row per CDR3 protein. The sample has some 97,000 distinct CDR3 sequences, about 20% seen once; the top ten hold roughly 1.3%. V is TRBV7-8 and J is TRBJ2-2; D is uncertain. Sequences were obtained from axillary lymph node tissue. This sequence originates from a female donor with breast cancer. Some clones in this sample may be carry-over from other donors' samples. The CDR3 loop is CASSLATGELFF. As DNA, the CDR3 is TGTGCCAGCAGCTTAGCCACCGGGGAGCTGTTTTTT. Full variable domain (outside the CDR3, taken from reference TRBV7-8 and TRBJ2-2): GAGVSQSPRYKVAKRGQDVALRCDPISGHVSLFWYQQALGQGPEFLTYFQNEAQLDKSGLPSDRFFAERPEGSVSTLKIQRTQQEDSAVYLCASSLATGELFFGEGSRLTVL.